This paragraph covers one TCR beta chain sequence. Antigen specificity is unknown. This entry is derived from a study of shared clonotypes between healthy human individuals. Repertoires were generated with immunoSEQ multiplex PCR, while TCRdb's copy carries only in-frame clones and drops some. The sample yields about 1.5 million clones, roughly 96% seen once. Notes on the study in general: Larger richness was generally estimated for naive than memory subsets. Clonotypes not shared had lower generation probabilities than those common to all four donors.

Sequencing was performed on naive CD4+ T cells sorted from blood. Subset reported: CD45RA+ positively selected. This TCR was sampled from a young man in good health.

The CDR3 loop is CASSHAGDSYNEQFF. CDR3 coding DNA: TGTGCCAGCAGCCACGCGGGAGATAGCTACAATGAGCAGTTCTTC. This chain connects TRBV7-2 to TRBJ2-1; 7 bases fit TRBD2. The CDR3 runs to 15 residues. The trim removed 5 bases at V and 3 bases at J, leaving 7 bases unmatched. CDR1 SGHTA and CDR2 FQGNSA come from the germline V gene. The variable domain in full, completed from reference TRBV7-2 and TRBJ2-1, reads GAGVSQSPSNKVTEKGKDVELRCDPISGHTALYWYRQSLGQGLEFLIYFQGNSAPDKSGLPSDRFSAERTGGSVSTLTIQRTQQEDSAVYLCASSHAGDSYNEQFFGPGTRLTVL.